These T cell receptor beta chains were read from a single sample in a study of shared clonotypes between healthy human individuals. Some clones are missing from TCRdb's copy, which holds only in-frame ones; the method was immunoSEQ multiplex PCR. The table records about 820,000 clones, 80% to 95% of them present only once. Source material: naive CD8+ T cells sorted from blood. These TCRs come from a man aged 25-45 years in good health. The CDR3 runs from the conserved cysteine through the conserved F or W. A D gene is named only where the DNA matches it firmly. The size entry is marked missing in some rows and otherwise reads once, few, many or a size class.

v_call	clone_size	j_call	d_call	cdr3_nt	cdr3_aa
TRBV18	.	TRBJ2-1	.	TGTGCCAGCTCACGACCTAGCGAGCCGTCCTACAATGAGCAGTTCTTC	CASSRPSEPSYNEQFF
TRBV27	.	TRBJ2-3	.	TGTGCCAGCAGTACGAACGGAGGATCTACGCAGTATTTT	CASSTNGGSTQYF
TRBV7-2	once	TRBJ1-1	.	TGTGCCAGCAGCCAAGGTCTTTTAGGGATGAACACTGAAGCTTTCTTT	CASSQGLLGMNTEAFF
TRBV13	.	TRBJ1-3	.	TGTGCCGTCCTATCCCGGGGGCAATTTGGAAACACCATATATTTT	CAVLSRGQFGNTIYF
TRBV7-3	.	TRBJ2-1	.	TGTGCCAGCAGCTTTGCGGGACCCTACAATGAGCAGTTCTTC	CASSFAGPYNEQFF
TRBV7-6	once	TRBJ1-1	.	TGTGCCAGCAGCCCCCCGCCGGGTCCCAGCACTGAAGCTTTCTTT	CASSPPPGPSTEAFF
TRBV27	once	TRBJ2-1	.	TGTGCCAGCAGTTGGGGATTCAATGAGCAGTTCTTC	CASSWGFNEQFF
TRBV7-3	.	TRBJ2-1	.	TGTGCCAGCAGCACCAACGGGGGCGATGAGCAGTTCTTC	CASSTNGGDEQFF
TRBV5-4	once	TRBJ2-5	TRBD2	TGTGCCAGCAGCAGAAAACTAGCGGGAGCGGCAGAGACCCAGTACTTC	CASSRKLAGAAETQYF
TRBV27	.	TRBJ2-1	TRBD2	TGTGCCAGCAGTGGACTAGCGGTGGACAATGAGCAGTTCTTC	CASSGLAVDNEQFF
TRBV7-2	.	TRBJ2-1	.	TGTGCCAGCAGCCAACCGGGGGTGGCTGAGCAGTTCTTC	CASSQPGVAEQFF
TRBV28	.	TRBJ2-3	TRBD1	TGTGCCAGCAGTTTGGGACAGGGCCACACAGATACGCAGTATTTT	CASSLGQGHTDTQYF
TRBV27	.	TRBJ2-1	.	TGTGCCAGCAGGAGGGGCCAATCTGTCTCCTACAATGAGCAGTTCTTC	CASRRGQSVSYNEQFF
TRBV9	.	TRBJ1-3	.	TGTGCCAGCAGCGTAGGTGGAGGGACGGGAAACACCATATATTTT	CASSVGGGTGNTIYF
TRBV5-5	.	TRBJ2-7	.	TGTGCCAGCAGCTTAGCTGGAGGAGGCTACGAGCAGTACTTC	CASSLAGGGYEQYF
TRBV5-1	.	TRBJ2-7	TRBD1	TGCGCCAGCAGCCCCTTCCCGGGACAGGCTTCCTACGAGCAGTACTTC	CASSPFPGQASYEQYF
TRBV13	.	TRBJ1-1	TRBD1	TGTGCCAGCAGCTCACGGGACAGGGGGAACACTGAAGCTTTCTTT	CASSSRDRGNTEAFF
TRBV4-2	.	TRBJ2-3	.	TGTGCCAGCAGCCAAGGATCAACGGCCGCTGGCACAGATACGCAGTATTTT	CASSQGSTAAGTDTQYF
TRBV29-1	.	TRBJ1-5	.	TGCAGCGTTACTTCGGGACAACTCAATCAGCCCCAGCATTTT	CSVTSGQLNQPQHF
TRBV15	.	TRBJ1-1	.	TGTGCCACCAGCAGAGATGCGGGGTTTACTGAAGCTTTCTTT	CATSRDAGFTEAFF
TRBV6-5	.	TRBJ2-7	.	TGTGCCAGCAGCGTGACAGAGCTTACCTACGAGCAGTACTTC	CASSVTELTYEQYF
TRBV29-1	.	TRBJ2-7	.	TGCAGCGTTGTAATAGCCGCTGATGCCTACGAGCAGTACTTC	CSVVIAADAYEQYF
TRBV4-1	.	TRBJ1-1	.	TGCGCCAGCAGCCAAGAATCAGGGGTGAACACTGAAGCTTTCTTT	CASSQESGVNTEAFF
TRBV5-6	.	TRBJ2-3	TRBD2	TGTGCCAGCAGCTGGGGAGGGTCGCAGTATTTT	CASSWGGSQYF
TRBV7-9	.	TRBJ2-7	.	TGTGCCAGCAGCCCTCTGATGACTAACTACGAGCAGTACTTC	CASSPLMTNYEQYF
TRBV29-1	.	TRBJ2-1	.	TGCAGCGTTGACGGCCTTCCGGACAGGGAGGGCTACAATGAGCAGTTCTTC	CSVDGLPDREGYNEQFF
TRBV6-4	.	TRBJ1-5	.	TGTGCCACCCTCAAGGATGTTGATCAACCCCAGCATTTT	CATLKDVDQPQHF
TRBV7-6	.	TRBJ2-1	.	TGTGCCAGCAGCTTAGTCGCTACATTGGACAATGAGCAGTTCTTC	CASSLVATLDNEQFF
TRBV15	.	TRBJ2-7	.	TGTGCCACACGGGGCCCAGAGAACTACGAGCAGTACTTC	CATRGPENYEQYF
TRBV5-5	.	TRBJ1-2	TRBD1	TGTGCCAGCAGCTTGATGGAGGGGGCGTACTATGGCTACACCTTC	CASSLMEGAYYGYTF
TRBV29-1	.	TRBJ2-5	TRBD2	TGCAGCGTTGAAGAGGGGGGGGACCCTCGGGAGACCCAGTACTTC	CSVEEGGDPRETQYF
TRBV10-2	.	TRBJ2-3	.	TGCGCCAGCAGCCCTGGTATTGCGGGGCCTAGCACAGATACGCAGTATTTT	CASSPGIAGPSTDTQYF
TRBV7-2	.	TRBJ2-3	TRBD1	TGTGCCAGCAGCTTAGCCCCCCCCGACAGGGGCCCCTCCTTTAGCACAGATACGCAGTATTTT	CASSLAPPDRGPSFSTDTQYF
TRBV9	.	TRBJ2-1	TRBD2	TGTGCCAGCAGCCCCCGGCTAGCGGGAGTAGTGGGCAATGAGCAGTTCTTC	CASSPRLAGVVGNEQFF
TRBV4-1	.	TRBJ2-3	TRBD2	TGCGCCAGCAGCCAAGACTGGTTAGCGGGAGATACAGATACGCAGTATTTT	CASSQDWLAGDTDTQYF
TRBV27	.	TRBJ2-5	.	TGTGCCAGCAGTTTTATCGACGGGGGAGAGACCCAGTACTTC	CASSFIDGGETQYF
TRBV11-2	.	TRBJ2-1	TRBD2	TGTGCCAGCAGCTTAGATCAGACTCGGCTAGCGGCCACCAATGAGCAGTTCTTC	CASSLDQTRLAATNEQFF
TRBV4-1	.	TRBJ2-1	.	TGCGCCAGCAGCCAAGAGGGGCACCTATACAATGAGCAGTTCTTC	CASSQEGHLYNEQFF
TRBV5-1	once	TRBJ2-7	.	TGCGCCAGCAGGGGGGAGAGCTCCTACGAGCAGTACTTC	CASRGESSYEQYF